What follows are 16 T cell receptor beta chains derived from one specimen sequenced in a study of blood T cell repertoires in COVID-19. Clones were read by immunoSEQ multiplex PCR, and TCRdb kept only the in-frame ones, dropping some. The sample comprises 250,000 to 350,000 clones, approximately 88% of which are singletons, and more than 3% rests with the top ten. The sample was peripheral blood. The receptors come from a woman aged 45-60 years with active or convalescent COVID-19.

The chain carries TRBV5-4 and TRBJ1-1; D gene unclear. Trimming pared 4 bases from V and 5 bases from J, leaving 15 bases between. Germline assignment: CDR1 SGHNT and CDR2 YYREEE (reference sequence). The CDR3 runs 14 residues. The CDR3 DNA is TGTGCCAGCAGCCCAGCGGTCACGGATACTGAAGCTTTCTTT. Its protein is CASSPAVTDTEAFF.

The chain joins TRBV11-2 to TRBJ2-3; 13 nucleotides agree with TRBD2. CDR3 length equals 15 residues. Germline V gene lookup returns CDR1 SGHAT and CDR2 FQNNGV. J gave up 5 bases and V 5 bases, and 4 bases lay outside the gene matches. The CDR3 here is CASSLLAGGQDTQYF. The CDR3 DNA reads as TGTGCCAGCAGCCTACTAGCGGGGGGGCAAGATACGCAGTATTTT.

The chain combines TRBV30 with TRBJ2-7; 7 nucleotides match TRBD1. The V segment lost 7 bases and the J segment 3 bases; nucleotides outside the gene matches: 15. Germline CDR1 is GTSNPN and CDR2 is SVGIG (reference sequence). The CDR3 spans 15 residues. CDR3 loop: CAFDTRQGKYYEQYF. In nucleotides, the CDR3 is TGTGCCTTCGACACCCGACAGGGTAAATACTACGAGCAGTACTTC. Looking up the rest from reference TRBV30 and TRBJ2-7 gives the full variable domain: SQTIHQWPATLVQPVGSPLSLECTVEGTSNPNLYWYRQAAGRGLQLLFYSVGIGQISSEVPQNLSASRPQDRQFILSSKKLLLSDSGFYLCAFDTRQGKYYEQYFGPGTRLTVT.

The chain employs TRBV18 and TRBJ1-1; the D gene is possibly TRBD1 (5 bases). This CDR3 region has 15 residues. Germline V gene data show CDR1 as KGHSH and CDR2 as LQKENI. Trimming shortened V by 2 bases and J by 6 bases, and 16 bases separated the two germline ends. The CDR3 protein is CASSPLTGGRSEAFF. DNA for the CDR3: TGTGCCAGCTCACCATTAACGGGGGGAAGGTCTGAAGCTTTCTTT.

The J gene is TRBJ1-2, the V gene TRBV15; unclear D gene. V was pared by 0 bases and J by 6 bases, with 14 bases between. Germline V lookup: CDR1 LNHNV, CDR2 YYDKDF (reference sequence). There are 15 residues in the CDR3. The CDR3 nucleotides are TGTGCCACCAGCAGAGATGGAGGCACGGCAGATGGCTACACCTTC. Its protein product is CATSRDGGTADGYTF.

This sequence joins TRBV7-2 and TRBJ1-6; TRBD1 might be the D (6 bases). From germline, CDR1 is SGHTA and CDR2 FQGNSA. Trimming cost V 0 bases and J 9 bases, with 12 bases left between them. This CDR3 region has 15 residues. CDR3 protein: CASSLAQTGTSPLHF. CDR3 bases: TGTGCCAGCAGCTTAGCGCAGACAGGCACTTCACCCCTCCACTTT.

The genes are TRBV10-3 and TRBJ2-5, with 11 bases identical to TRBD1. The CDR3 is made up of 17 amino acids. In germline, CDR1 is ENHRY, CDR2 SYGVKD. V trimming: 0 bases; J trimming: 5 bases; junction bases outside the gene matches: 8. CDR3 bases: TGTGCCATCAGTGAGTCCGGACAGGGGGCCGCGAGGGAGACCCAGTACTTC. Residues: CAISESGQGAARETQYF.

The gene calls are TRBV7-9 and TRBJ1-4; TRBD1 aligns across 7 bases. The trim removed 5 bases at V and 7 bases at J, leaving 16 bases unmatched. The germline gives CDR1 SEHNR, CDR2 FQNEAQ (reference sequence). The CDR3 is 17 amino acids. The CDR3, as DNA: TGTGCCAGCAGCCGCAAATACGACAGGGTCTTCGGTGAAAAACTGTTTTTT. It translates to CASSRKYDRVFGEKLFF.

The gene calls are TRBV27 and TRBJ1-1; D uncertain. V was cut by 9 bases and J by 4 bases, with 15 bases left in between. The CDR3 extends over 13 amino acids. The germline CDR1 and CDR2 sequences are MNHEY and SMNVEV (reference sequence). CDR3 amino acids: CARESGCRTEAFF. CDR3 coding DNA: TGTGCCAGAGAGTCGGGATGTCGCACTGAAGCTTTCTTT.

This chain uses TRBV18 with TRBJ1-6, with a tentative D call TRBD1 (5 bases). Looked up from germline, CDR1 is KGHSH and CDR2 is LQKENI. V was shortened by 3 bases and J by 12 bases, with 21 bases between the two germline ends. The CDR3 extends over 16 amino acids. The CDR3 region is CASSPQRPGGGEPLHF. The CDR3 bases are TGTGCCAGCTCACCCCAAAGACCCGGGGGTGGTGAACCCCTCCACTTT.

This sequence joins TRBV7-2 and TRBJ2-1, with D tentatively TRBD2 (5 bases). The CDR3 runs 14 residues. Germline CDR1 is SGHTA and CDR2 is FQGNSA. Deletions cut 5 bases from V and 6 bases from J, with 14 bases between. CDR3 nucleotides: TGTGCCAGCAGCCCCCGGGCTAGCCCCAATGAGCAGTTCTTC. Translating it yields CASSPRASPNEQFF.

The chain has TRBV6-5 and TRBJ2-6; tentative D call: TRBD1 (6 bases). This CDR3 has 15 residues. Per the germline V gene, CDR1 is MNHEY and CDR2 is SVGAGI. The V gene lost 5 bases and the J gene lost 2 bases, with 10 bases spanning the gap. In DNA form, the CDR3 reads TGTGCCAGCAGTCCGCGACAGGCTGGGGCCAACGTCCTGACTTTC. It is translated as CASSPRQAGANVLTF.

This chain's CDR3 is CASSFNRVGPNEKLFF. CDR3 DNA: TGCGCCAGCAGCTTTAACAGGGTGGGACCTAATGAAAAACTGTTTTTT. This chain uses TRBV5-1 with TRBJ1-4; possible D gene TRBD1, 6 bases. The CDR3 spans 16 residues. Germline V lookup: CDR1 SGHRS, CDR2 YFSETQ. V was trimmed by 2 bases and J by 3 bases, leaving 14 bases between them.

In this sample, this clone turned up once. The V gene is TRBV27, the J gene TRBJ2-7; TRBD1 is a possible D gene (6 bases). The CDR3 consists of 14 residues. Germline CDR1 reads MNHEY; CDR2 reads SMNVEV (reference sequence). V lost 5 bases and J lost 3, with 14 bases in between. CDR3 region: CASSKQGGNYEQYF. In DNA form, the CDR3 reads TGTGCCAGCAGTAAACAGGGCGGTAACTACGAGCAGTACTTC.

The CDR3 bases are TGTGCCAGTAGTCGTACAGGGGGCGCGAACCCTGGGGCCAACGTCCTGACTTTC. Protein: CASSRTGGANPGANVLTF. The J gene is TRBJ2-6, the V gene TRBV19; 9 nucleotides line up with TRBD1. J gave up 2 bases and V 5 bases, and 10 bases lay outside the gene matches. The CDR3 totals 18 residues. The germline V gene has CDR1 LNHDA and CDR2 SQIVND (reference sequence).

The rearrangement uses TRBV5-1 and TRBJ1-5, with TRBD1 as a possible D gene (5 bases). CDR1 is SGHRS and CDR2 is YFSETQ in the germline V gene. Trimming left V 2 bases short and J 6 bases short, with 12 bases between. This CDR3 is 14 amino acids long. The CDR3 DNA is TGCGCCAGCAGCTTCGGAGGGGCCGGTCAGCCCCAGCATTTT. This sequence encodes CASSFGGAGQPQHF.